This TCR beta chain appears in the sequencing data of a study of blood T cell repertoires in COVID-19. As for the study in general: Acute and convalescent COVID-19 samples came from the United States, Italy and Spain. In each case, the material was cDNA or gDNA derived from T cells, B-cell-depleted T cells, or PBMCs.

From germline, CDR1 is WSHSY and CDR2 SAAADI. The CDR3 is 16 residues long. Trimming removed 7 bases from V and 6 bases from J; junction bases left unmatched: 18. Authors' analysis steps: Reference gene primers were amplified, and this amplification served to estimate nucleated cell counts. Repertoires were generated with immunoSEQ multiplex PCR, while TCRdb's copy carries only in-frame clones and drops some. The V and J calls and clone size come from that table; D and trimming were worked out from the DNA. Of some 42,000 clones listed, 80% to 90% are singletons. This TCR was recovered from a young man with active or convalescent COVID-19. The V and J genes are TRBV10-2 and TRBJ2-7; 7 bases map to TRBD1. Sequencing was carried out using peripheral blood. The CDR3: CASNPRTDRVWLEQYF. CDR3 DNA: TGCGCCAGCAATCCTAGAACCGACAGGGTCTGGCTCGAGCAGTACTTC.